The clone carrying this T cell receptor (beta chain) was seen a few times. What it binds is unknown. This entry belongs to a study of T cell repertoires in cytomegalovirus infection. Trimming at V came to 7 bases and at J to 2 bases, leaving 7 bases not matched to a gene. The CDR3 is made up of 14 amino acids. From germline, CDR1 is MNHNY and CDR2 SVGAGI (reference sequence). In TCRdb, the reads were re-called with MiXCR into one record per CDR3 protein. The sample yields 380,000 or so distinct CDR3 sequences, around a third seen once. The sequencing used cultured PBMCs, collected from culture after CMV antigen stimulation. This sequence was found in a human donor in good health (CMV status not recorded). Some clones in this sample may be carry-over from other donors' samples. The chain joins TRBV6-6 to TRBJ2-5; TRBD1 matches at 7 bases. The DNA for the CDR3 is TGTGCCAGCACCTGGGGGACAGTACAAGAGACCCAGTACTTC. This sequence encodes CASTWGTVQETQYF.